A selection of T cell receptor beta chains follows, all from one sample in a study of T cells expressing NK-cell markers. Following a re-call of the 5' RACE reads, TCRdb has one entry per CDR3 protein and lacks DNA. The sample holds 400,000 to 550,000 distinct CDR3 sequences. Material: blood T cells: a sorted CD56 or NKG2C T cell subset, CD4+ or CD8+ T cells, or bulk PBMC T cells (not recorded which). Receptor source: a woman aged 18-70 years in good health. Each CDR3 is given with its conserved first and last residue. The order of the fields is V gene, J gene, CDR3 protein.

>TRBV6-2/TRBV6-3|TRBJ2-5
CASSYSSRRETQYF
>TRBV4-1|TRBJ1-1
CASSQEPVGEAFF
>TRBV29-1|TRBJ1-2
CSVQGAGGGYTF
>TRBV12-3/TRBV12-4|TRBJ2-1
CASSLAGGRPYNEQFF
>TRBV5-1|TRBJ2-3
CASSLDKPDTQYF
>TRBV20-1|TRBJ2-3
CSASVSTSTDTQYF
>TRBV18|TRBJ1-6
CASSPQGYNSPLHF
>TRBV20-1|TRBJ2-1
CSARPPLLALGLDEQFF
>TRBV19|TRBJ2-1
CASRTAKLGSYNEQFF
>TRBV20-1|TRBJ2-7
CSAGGTSGVYEQYF
>TRBV11-2|TRBJ1-1
CASSLRTALATEAFF
>TRBV5-1|TRBJ2-5
CASSLSTLTQETQYF
>TRBV7-3|TRBJ1-5
CATALGRNQPQHF
>TRBV13|TRBJ2-1
CASSLWASATNNEQFF
>TRBV4-2|TRBJ2-3
CASSEQDTDTQYF
>TRBV5-1|TRBJ1-1
CASSLSRARDLNTEAFF
>TRBV4-3|TRBJ2-5
CASSHSLEGETQYF
>TRBV10-1|TRBJ2-3
CASAQGGSTDTQYF
>TRBV30|TRBJ1-3
CAWSPGPGNTIYF
>TRBV7-8|TRBJ2-3
CASSLAPGWGDTDTQYF
>TRBV9|TRBJ2-3
CASTTAASDTQYF
>TRBV7-8|TRBJ2-5
CASSSERLGREETQYF
>TRBV29-1|TRBJ2-1
CSVAAQVGNEQFF
>TRBV20-1|TRBJ2-4
CSARVWTDRGAKNIQYF
>TRBV12-3/TRBV12-4|TRBJ1-1
CASSLWDGLGEAFF
>TRBV20-1|TRBJ1-6
CSACKAGRDYNSPLHF
>TRBV19|TRBJ1-5
CASSIDPGYDQPQHF
>TRBV20-1|TRBJ2-1
CSARDGTSGGGDNEQFF
>TRBV10-1|TRBJ2-5
CASSESGGQETQYF
>TRBV9|TRBJ2-3
CASSPGQFTDTQYF
>TRBV29-1|TRBJ2-7
CSVRTGGYYEQYF
>TRBV19|TRBJ1-5
CASSTLGNQPQHF
>TRBV12-3/TRBV12-4|TRBJ1-4
CASSLIMGQGGGNEKLFF
>TRBV25-1|TRBJ1-1
CASSAPGQGAIEAFF
>TRBV1|TRBJ2-3
CTSSQDLPPSGRTFGRTDTQYF
>TRBV12-3/TRBV12-4|TRBJ2-3
CASSLGGGIDTQYF
>TRBV6-2/TRBV6-3|TRBJ2-7
CASSWASGRRLDEQYF
>TRBV7-2|TRBJ2-3
CASSLAALGDTQYF
>TRBV5-6|TRBJ1-5
CASSSRGLLVQPQHF
>TRBV12-3/TRBV12-4|TRBJ1-4
CASSFWDGGVEKLFF
>TRBV27|TRBJ2-5
CASSLYYQETQYF
>TRBV20-1|TRBJ2-2
CSARFLVGLSNTGELFF
>TRBV4-1|TRBJ2-1
CASSQEDQLLYNEQFF
>TRBV20-1|TRBJ2-1
CSAPRDRGDNEQFF
>TRBV5-5|TRBJ2-1
CASSLGGARYNEQFF
>TRBV2|TRBJ2-5
CASRSLAARGETQYF
>TRBV18|TRBJ2-7
CASSQGTSGNEQYF
>TRBV7-3|TRBJ2-1
CASSSSSSSYNEQFF
>TRBV24-1|TRBJ1-1
CATSEVSDGPHDTEAFF
>TRBV12-3/TRBV12-4|TRBJ2-2
CASRRYGTGGAGELFF
>TRBV24-1|TRBJ2-1
CATSDFGTSGNNEQFF
>TRBV6-5|TRBJ2-7
CASSPSLGVYEQYF
>TRBV20-1|TRBJ1-4
CSARQGLGGEKLFF
>TRBV6-1|TRBJ2-2
CASSEGGGIVTGELFF
>TRBV24-1|TRBJ2-7
CATSAQGYEQYF
>TRBV5-6|TRBJ2-1
CASSLRQGIIEQFF
>TRBV7-2|TRBJ2-3
CASSGGQGHADTQYF
>TRBV20-1|TRBJ1-2
CSALRDIGYGYTF